Sequencing of this T cell receptor beta chain was carried out in a study of OX40 agonist ivuxolimab in advanced cancers. Study-level background: Ivuxolimab, which targeted the costimulatory receptor OX40 (CD134), was an agonistic, fully human IgG2 monoclonal antibody. The paper describes the monotherapy dose-escalation part (N of about 52 patients) of the phase I trial of ivuxolimab. Of the 50 or so patients in dose escalation, 19 had hepatocellular carcinoma, approximately 15 had melanoma, 9 had renal cell carcinoma and 9 had head and neck cancer. The point of sequencing TCRbeta in the periphery was to test whether ivuxolimab changed TCR sequence diversity and drove clonal T-cell expansion. The dose-escalation cohort was about 83% male with a mean age of approximately 60 years, ranging from roughly 23 to 85. Intravenous ivuxolimab was administered to patients every 2 weeks at six dose levels: 0.01, 0.1, 0.3, 1.5, 3 and 10 mg/kg. Partial responses occurred in three dose-escalation patients, of whom one had hepatocellular carcinoma and two had cutaneous melanoma. Patients were allowed to have had prior anti-PD-1, anti-PD-L1 or anti-CTLA-4 therapy, and 40% of the dose-escalation patients had previously received checkpoint inhibitors. What the study reported, not specific to this receptor: The antigen specificity of the clonally expanded peripheral T cells was not determined. In the 0.1-3.0 mg/kg groups, partial responders had among the lowest normalized peripheral clonal expansion, particularly in CD8+ T cells. After ivuxolimab, CD8+ T cells had more expanded clones than CD4+ T cells on average. Low levels of normalized T-cell clonal expansion were also seen in some patients who did not respond. At doses of 0.1 to 3.0 mg/kg, clonal expansion of both CD4+ and CD8+ blood T cells was observed from baseline to week 6.

Genomic DNA was isolated from the sorted cells so that the TCRbeta CDR3 region could be sequenced. The immunoSEQ Assay was used for sequencing of TCRbeta CDR3 regions. Held by TCRdb, this immuneACCESS table contains in-frame sequences only and omits some clones. Under half of the omission traces to an unresolved V gene where checked; the cause of the rest is unknown. The sample table lists under 55,000 clones, 80% to 90% of them with a count of one. The top ten clonotypes cover around 6.4% of the sample. About this clone itself: Its antigen has not been determined. Nothing much larger sits one base from this clone, and base qualities are not available.

The germline V gene (reference sequence) gives CDR1 as SGHNT and CDR2 as YYREEE. V drops 3 bases and J drops 1 base, leaving 13 bases in between. There are 16 amino acids in the CDR3, from cysteine to phenylalanine inclusive. Only CDR3 DNA is held: 48 bases, read in frame from base 1. Patients with a history of autoimmune disease or receiving systemic immunosuppression were excluded from the trial. Peripheral blood for TCR sequencing was drawn from every dose cohort at baseline, at cycle 4 day 1 and at cycle 7 day 1. Samples came from an open-label, multicenter, first-in-human phase I dose-escalation trial of ivuxolimab. The trial enrolled adults with locally advanced or metastatic head and neck squamous cell, hepatocellular, melanoma or renal cell carcinoma. Before TCR sequencing, CD4+ and CD8+ T cells were separately sorted from peripheral blood.

The receptor was derived from an adult with an advanced solid tumor such as melanoma, head and neck, liver or kidney cancer. The chain is encoded by TRBV5-4 joined to TRBJ2-2; tentative D gene TRBD1, with 6 bases matching. The material was CD4+ or CD8+ T cells sorted from blood, obtained in a trial of the OX40 agonist ivuxolimab. For the CDR3, the sequence is CASSSPRDKNTGELFF. DNA sequence: TGTGCCAGCAGCTCCCCCAGGGACAAGAACACCGGGGAGCTGTTTTTT.